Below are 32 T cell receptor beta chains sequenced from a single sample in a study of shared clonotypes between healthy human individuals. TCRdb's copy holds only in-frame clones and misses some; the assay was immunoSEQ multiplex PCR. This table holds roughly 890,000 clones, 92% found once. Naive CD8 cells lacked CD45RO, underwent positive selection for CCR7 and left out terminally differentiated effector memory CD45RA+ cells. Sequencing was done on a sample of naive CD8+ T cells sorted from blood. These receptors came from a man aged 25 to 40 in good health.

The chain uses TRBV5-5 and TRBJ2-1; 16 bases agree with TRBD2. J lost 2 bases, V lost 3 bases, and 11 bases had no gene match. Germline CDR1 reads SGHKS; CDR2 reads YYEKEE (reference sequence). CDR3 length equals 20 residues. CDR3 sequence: CASSYPSGTSGRAPYNEQFF. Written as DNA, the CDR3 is TGTGCCAGCAGCTATCCTTCCGGGACTAGCGGGAGGGCCCCCTACAATGAGCAGTTCTTC.

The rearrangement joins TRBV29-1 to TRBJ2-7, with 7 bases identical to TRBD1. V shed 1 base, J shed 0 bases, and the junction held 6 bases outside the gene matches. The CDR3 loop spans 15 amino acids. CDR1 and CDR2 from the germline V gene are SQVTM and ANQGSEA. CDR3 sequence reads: CSVEGDRVDSYEQYF. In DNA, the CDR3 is TGCAGCGTTGAAGGCGACAGGGTGGACTCCTACGAGCAGTACTTC.

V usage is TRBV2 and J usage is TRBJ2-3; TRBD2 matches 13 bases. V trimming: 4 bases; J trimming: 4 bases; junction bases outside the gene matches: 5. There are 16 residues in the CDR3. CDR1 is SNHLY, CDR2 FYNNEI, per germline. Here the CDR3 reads CASSGTSGRVPDTQYF. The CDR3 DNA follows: TGTGCCAGCAGTGGAACTAGCGGGAGGGTACCAGATACGCAGTATTTT.

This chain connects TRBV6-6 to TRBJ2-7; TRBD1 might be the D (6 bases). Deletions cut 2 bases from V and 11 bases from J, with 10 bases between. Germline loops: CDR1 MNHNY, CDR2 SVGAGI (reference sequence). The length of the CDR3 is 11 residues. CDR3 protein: CASSYGAGEYF. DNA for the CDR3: TGTGCCAGCAGTTACGGGGCAGGGGAGTACTTC.

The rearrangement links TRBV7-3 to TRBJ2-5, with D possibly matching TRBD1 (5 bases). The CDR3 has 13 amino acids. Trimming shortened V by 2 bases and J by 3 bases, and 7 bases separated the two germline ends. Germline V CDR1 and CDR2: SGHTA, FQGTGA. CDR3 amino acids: CASSLVGEETQYF. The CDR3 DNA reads TGTGCCAGCAGCTTAGTAGGGGAAGAGACCCAGTACTTC.

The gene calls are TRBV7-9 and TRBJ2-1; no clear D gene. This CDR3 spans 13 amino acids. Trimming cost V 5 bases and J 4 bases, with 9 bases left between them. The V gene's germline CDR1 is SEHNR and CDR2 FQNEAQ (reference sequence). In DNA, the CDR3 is TGTGCCAGCAGCCCCCCGGGTTACAATGAGCAGTTCTTC. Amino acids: CASSPPGYNEQFF.

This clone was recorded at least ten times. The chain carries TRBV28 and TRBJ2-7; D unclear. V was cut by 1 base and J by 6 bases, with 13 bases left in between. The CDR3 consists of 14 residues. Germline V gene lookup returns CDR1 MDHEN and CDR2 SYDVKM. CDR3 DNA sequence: TGTGCCAGCAGTTTATCGACCTCGGCGATCGAGCAGTACTTC. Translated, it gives CASSLSTSAIEQYF.

CDR3 in amino acids: CASPRTAGYRDTGELFF. DNA for the CDR3: TGCGCCAGCCCCCGGACTGCAGGGTATCGTGACACCGGGGAGCTGTTTTTT. This chain links TRBV10-1 with TRBJ2-2, with D perhaps TRBD1 or TRBD2 (5 bases each). The CDR3 length is 17 residues. Looked up from germline, CDR1 is WNHNN and CDR2 is SYGVQD (reference sequence). V was clipped by 8 bases and J by 3 bases, with 22 bases between them.

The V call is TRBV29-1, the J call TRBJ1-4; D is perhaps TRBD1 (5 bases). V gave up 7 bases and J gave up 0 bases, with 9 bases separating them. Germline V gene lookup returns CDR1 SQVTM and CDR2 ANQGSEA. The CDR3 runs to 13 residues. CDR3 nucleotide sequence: TGCAGCGGCTTGGGGCCAACTAATGAAAAACTGTTTTTT. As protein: CSGLGPTNEKLFF.

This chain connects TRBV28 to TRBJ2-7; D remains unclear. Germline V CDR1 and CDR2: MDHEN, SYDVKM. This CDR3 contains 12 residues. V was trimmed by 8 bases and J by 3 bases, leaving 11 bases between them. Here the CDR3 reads CASGLGRYEQYF. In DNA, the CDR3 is TGTGCCAGCGGGTTGGGCCGCTACGAGCAGTACTTC.

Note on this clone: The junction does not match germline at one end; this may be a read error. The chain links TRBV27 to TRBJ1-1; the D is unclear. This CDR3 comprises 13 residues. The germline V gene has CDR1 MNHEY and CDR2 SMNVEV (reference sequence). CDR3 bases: TGTGCCAGCAGTTTATGGGTGAAAACTGAAGCTTTCTTT. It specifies CASSLWVKTEAFF.

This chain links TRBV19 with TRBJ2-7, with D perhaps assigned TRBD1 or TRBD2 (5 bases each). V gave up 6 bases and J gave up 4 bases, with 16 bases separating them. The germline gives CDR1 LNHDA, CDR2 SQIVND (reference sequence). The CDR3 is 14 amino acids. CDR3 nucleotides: TGTGCCAGTAGCGTCCACGGGACGAAATACGAGCAGTACTTC. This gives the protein CASSVHGTKYEQYF.

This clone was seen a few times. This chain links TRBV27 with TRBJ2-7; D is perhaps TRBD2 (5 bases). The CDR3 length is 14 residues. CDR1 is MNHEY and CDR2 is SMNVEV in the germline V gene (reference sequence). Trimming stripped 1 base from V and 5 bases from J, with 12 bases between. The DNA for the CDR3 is TGTGCCAGCAGTTTATACCGGGGTGGGGACGAGCAGTACTTC. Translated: CASSLYRGGDEQYF.

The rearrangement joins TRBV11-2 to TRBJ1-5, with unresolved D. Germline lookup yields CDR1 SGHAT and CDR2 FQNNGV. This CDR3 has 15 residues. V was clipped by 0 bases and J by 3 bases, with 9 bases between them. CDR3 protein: CASSLEGNHNQPQHF. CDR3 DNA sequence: TGTGCCAGCAGCTTAGAGGGGAACCACAATCAGCCCCAGCATTTT.

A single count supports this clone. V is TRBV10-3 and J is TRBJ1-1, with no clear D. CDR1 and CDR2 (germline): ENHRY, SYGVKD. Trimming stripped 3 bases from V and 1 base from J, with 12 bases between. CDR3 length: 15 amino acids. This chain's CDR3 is CAISEVVWENTEAFF. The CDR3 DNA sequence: TGTGCCATCAGTGAAGTCGTGTGGGAGAACACTGAAGCTTTCTTT.

CDR3 nucleotides: TGTGCCATCAGTGAGTCGAAAGGGATAGACTACGAGCAGTACTTC. This codes for CAISESKGIDYEQYF. The J gene is TRBJ2-7, the V gene TRBV10-3, with D hard to call. The V end was cut by 0 bases, the J end by 3 bases, with 12 bases between. This CDR3 region has 15 residues. The germline CDR1 and CDR2 sequences are ENHRY and SYGVKD.

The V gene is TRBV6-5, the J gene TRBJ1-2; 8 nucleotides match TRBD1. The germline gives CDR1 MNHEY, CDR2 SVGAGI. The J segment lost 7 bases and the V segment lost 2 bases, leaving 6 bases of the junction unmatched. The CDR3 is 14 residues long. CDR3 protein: CASSYTGGGSGYTF. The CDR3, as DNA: TGTGCCAGCAGTTACACAGGGGGGGGGTCTGGCTACACCTTC.

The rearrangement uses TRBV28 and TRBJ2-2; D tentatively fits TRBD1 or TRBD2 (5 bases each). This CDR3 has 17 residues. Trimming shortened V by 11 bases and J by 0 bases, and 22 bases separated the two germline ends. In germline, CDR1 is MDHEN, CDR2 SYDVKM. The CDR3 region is CACVPRMGTPNTGELFF. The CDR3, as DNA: TGTGCCTGTGTCCCTAGGATGGGGACCCCGAACACCGGGGAGCTGTTTTTT.

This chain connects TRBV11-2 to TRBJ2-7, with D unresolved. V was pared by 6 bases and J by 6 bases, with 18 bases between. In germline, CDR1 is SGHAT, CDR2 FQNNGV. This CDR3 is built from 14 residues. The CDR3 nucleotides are TGTGCCAGCAGTCCCCCGGATCTTCTCGCCGAGCAGTACTTC. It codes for CASSPPDLLAEQYF.

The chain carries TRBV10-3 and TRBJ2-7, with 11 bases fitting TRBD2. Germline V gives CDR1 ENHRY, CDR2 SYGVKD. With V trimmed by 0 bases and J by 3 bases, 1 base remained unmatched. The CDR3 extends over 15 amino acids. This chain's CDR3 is CAISESLAGGYEQYF. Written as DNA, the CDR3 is TGTGCCATCAGTGAGTCGCTAGCGGGAGGCTACGAGCAGTACTTC.

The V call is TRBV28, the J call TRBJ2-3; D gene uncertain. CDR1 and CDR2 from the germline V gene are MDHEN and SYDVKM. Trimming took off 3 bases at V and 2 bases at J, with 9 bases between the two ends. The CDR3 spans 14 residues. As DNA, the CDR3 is TGTGCCAGCAGTTTTGCAGACAACACAGATACGCAGTATTTT. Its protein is CASSFADNTDTQYF.

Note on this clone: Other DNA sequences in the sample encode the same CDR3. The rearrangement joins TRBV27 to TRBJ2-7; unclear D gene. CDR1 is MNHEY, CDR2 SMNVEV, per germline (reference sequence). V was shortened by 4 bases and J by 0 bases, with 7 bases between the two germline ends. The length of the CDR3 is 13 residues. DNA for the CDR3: TGTGCCAGCAGTTCTCTGAGCTCCTACGAGCAGTACTTC. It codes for CASSSLSSYEQYF.

Here the CDR3 reads CASSNRGSSNEQFF. The CDR3, as DNA: TGTGCCAGCAGTAACCGAGGAAGTTCGAATGAGCAGTTCTTC. The genes are TRBV28 and TRBJ2-1; D is undetermined. This CDR3 has 14 amino acids. Germline lookup yields CDR1 MDHEN and CDR2 SYDVKM. V dropped 5 bases and J dropped 7 bases, with 15 bases sitting between them. The entire variable domain, with the rest obtained from reference TRBV28 and TRBJ2-1, is as follows: DVKVTQSSRYLVKRTGEKVFLECVQDMDHENMFWYRQDPGLGLRLIYFSYDVKMKEKGDIPEGYSVSREKKERFSLILESASTNQTSMYLCASSNRGSSNEQFFGPGTRLTVL.

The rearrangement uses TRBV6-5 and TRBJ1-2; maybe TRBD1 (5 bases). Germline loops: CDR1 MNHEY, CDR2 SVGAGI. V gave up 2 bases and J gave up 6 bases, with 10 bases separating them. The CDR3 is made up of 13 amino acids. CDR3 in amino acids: CASSYQGAHGYTF. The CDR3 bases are TGTGCCAGCAGTTACCAGGGAGCCCATGGCTACACCTTC.

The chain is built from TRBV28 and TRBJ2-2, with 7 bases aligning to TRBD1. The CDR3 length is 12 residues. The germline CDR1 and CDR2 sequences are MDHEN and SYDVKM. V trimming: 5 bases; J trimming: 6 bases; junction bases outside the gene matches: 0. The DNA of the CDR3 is TGTGCCAGCAGTACAGGGGCCGGGGAGCTGTTTTTT. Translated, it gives CASSTGAGELFF.

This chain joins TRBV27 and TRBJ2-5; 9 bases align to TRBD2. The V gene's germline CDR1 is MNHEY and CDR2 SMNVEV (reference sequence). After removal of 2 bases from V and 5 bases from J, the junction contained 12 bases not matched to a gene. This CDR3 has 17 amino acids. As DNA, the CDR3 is TGTGCCAGCAGTTTAAGGACTAGCGCTCGTCCGGGCGAGACCCAGTACTTC. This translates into CASSLRTSARPGETQYF.

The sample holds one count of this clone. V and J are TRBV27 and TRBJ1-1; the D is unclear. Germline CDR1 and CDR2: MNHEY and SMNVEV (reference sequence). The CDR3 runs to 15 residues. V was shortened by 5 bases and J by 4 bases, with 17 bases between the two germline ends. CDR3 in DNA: TGTGCCAGCAGTACTATATGGGAGTCGGGCACTGAAGCTTTCTTT. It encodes CASSTIWESGTEAFF.

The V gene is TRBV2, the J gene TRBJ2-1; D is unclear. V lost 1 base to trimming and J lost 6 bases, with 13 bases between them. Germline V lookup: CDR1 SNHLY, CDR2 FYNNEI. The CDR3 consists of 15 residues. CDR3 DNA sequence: TGTGCCAGCAGTGAAGGTCCAGGAACGGCCAATGAGCAGTTCTTC. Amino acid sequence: CASSEGPGTANEQFF.

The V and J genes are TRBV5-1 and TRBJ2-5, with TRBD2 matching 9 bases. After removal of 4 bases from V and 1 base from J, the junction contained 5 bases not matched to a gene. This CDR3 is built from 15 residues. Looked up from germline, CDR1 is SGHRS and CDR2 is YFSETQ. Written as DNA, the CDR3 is TGCGCCAGCAGCCTAACGACTAGCGGCCAAGAGACCCAGTACTTC. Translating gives CASSLTTSGQETQYF.

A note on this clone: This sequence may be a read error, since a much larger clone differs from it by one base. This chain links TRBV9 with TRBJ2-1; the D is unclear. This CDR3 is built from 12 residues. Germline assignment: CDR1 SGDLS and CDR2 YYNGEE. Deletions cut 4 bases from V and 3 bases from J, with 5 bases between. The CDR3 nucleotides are TGTGCCAGCAGCCCTAGCTACAATGAGCAGTTCTTC. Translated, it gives CASSPSYNEQFF.

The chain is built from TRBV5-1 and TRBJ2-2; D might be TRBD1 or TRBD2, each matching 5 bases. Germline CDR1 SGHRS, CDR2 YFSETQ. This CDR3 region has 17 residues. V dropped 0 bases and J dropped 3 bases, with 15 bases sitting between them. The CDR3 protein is CASSLAVQGRDTGELFF. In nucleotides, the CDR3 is TGCGCCAGCAGCTTGGCGGTGCAGGGACGGGACACCGGGGAGCTGTTTTTT.

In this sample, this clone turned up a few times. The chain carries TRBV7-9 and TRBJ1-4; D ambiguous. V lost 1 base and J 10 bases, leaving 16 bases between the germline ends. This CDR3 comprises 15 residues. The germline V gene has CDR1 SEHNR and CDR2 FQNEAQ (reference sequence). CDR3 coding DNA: TGTGCCAGCAGCTTAGTTATCCGAGATGAAGCAAAACTGTTTTTT. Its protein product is CASSLVIRDEAKLFF. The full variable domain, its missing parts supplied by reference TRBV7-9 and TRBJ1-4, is DTGVSQNPRHKITKRGQNVTFRCDPISEHNRLYWYRQTLGQGPEFLTYFQNEAQLEKSRLLSDRFSAERPKGSFSTLEIQRTEQGDSAMYLCASSLVIRDEAKLFFGSGTQLSVL.